This TCR beta chain was identified in a study of T cell responses to AZD1222 COVID-19 vaccine (dated by TCRdb to the early 2020s). Broadly, across the study: AZD1222 recipients whose second dose came at about 4 weeks and those whose second dose came at about 12 weeks were combined into one group, since spike-specific TCR depth and breadth did not differ between the two schedules. TCR sequencing covered 233 trial participants: 207 given two doses of AZD1222 and 26 given two doses of MenACWY control vaccine. Trial participants were enrolled by age into subgroups of 18-55, 56-69 and 70-plus years, and around 150, 28 and 57 TCR-sequenced participants, respectively, were included in these subgroups.

Points on this clone: Its antigen specificity is not known. Base qualities are missing; no much larger clone stands one base away.

General conclusions and limits of the study: Epitopes outside the regions mutated in the B.1.351 and B.1.1.7 variants were reportedly recognized by nearly half of the unique spike-specific TCRs. The vaccine-associated CD4 TCRs covered the entire spike protein, and the dominant responses fell in regions 160-218 and 743-854. Participants were mostly white British and included more females than males, and it was suggested by the authors that clonal diversity may have been underestimated. Only five or six AZD1222 recipients were SARS-CoV-2 seropositive at baseline, limiting conclusions about previously exposed vaccinees. In the small 56-69-year group, the increase in depth fell short of significance, most likely because of low power. Because no day 14 peak-response samples were available, the repertoires could be characterized only after the peak T cell response. Spike-specific TCR breadth and depth rose significantly after two AZD1222 doses compared with day 0 and with MenACWY recipients.

The CDR3 regions of human TCRbeta chains were analyzed by immunosequencing. On the study's bioinformatics: Repertoire TCRs were checked for matches against a reference library of SARS-CoV-2-specific TCRs that had been generated using the MIRA antigen-specificity platform. Breadth was defined as the fraction of unique TCRs that were SARS-CoV-2-associated, and depth was defined as the fraction of total T cells that were SARS-CoV-2-associated. Using the MIRA data, every spike-specific TCR was mapped to the spike region that the TCR reacted to and assigned to either a CD4 or a CD8 class. Log10-transformed breadth and depth values were compared by one-way ANOVA with Sidak's multiple comparisons tests. The immuneACCESS repertoire file appears here via TCRdb, limited to in-frame rearrangements. These files lack a portion of the clones; in checked studies, under half of the deficit traces to unresolved V genes, and the cause of the others is not known. V, J and clone size are those of that table, while D and trimming were read from the DNA. The sample table shows tens of thousands of clones, and approximately 90% are seen once. More than 8.5% of the sample is held by the ten biggest clonotypes.

Trimming takes 3 bases from V and 0 bases from J, and the germline ends sit 17 bases apart. The CDR3 goes from the cysteine to the phenylalanine over 18 residues. The retained sequence is limited to the CDR3, 54 bases, with the frame set at the first base. CDR1 and CDR2, per the germline V gene, are KGHDR and SFDVKD. The intended sense of this specimen's time point label: baseline before first vaccination. The vaccinee samples were drawn from two UK trials, COV001 and COV002, one of which was a single-blind randomized controlled phase 2/3 trial testing AZD1222 (ChAdOx1 nCoV-19) in healthy adults. Trial participant PBMC samples were collected at day 0 and day 28 after the second dose for TCRbeta chain sequencing.

The rearrangement joined TRBV24-1 to TRBJ1-3, with TRBD1 tentatively as D gene (5 bases match). The sequence derives from an adult in good health. Here the sequenced sample was peripheral blood, taken on day 0 of AZD1222 vaccination. The nucleotide sequence reads TGTGCCACCAGTGATCCGCCCCGACAGAAACACTCTGGAAACACCATATATTTT. It encodes CATSDPPRQKHSGNTIYF.